This entry describes one T cell receptor beta chain. This CDR3 comprises 15 residues. The trim removed 5 bases at V and 5 bases at J, leaving 12 bases unmatched. Germline CDR1 reads GTSNPN; CDR2 reads SVGIG (reference sequence). These data are taken from a study of T cell changes during pregnancy in multiple sclerosis. This table comes from immunoSEQ multiplex PCR, and its TCRdb copy is limited to in-frame clones, with some not included. The sample carries some 70,000 clones, 90% recorded once. The rearrangement links TRBV30 to TRBJ2-5; 9 nucleotides align to TRBD2. The receptor comes from a female donor in good health, enrolled as a control in a pregnancy study. The sequencing used peripheral blood, collected after pregnancy. In DNA, the CDR3 is TGTGCCTGGGCCCGGGTTAGCGGGAGCAGTGAGACCCAGTACTTC. Its protein is CAWARVSGSSETQYF.